This entry is about one T cell receptor beta chain. What it binds is unknown. The table came from immunoSEQ multiplex PCR; TCRdb's copy has only in-frame clones and leaves some out. The table records 180,000 or so clones, over 80% of them present only once. V was pared by 7 bases and J by 4 bases, with 15 bases between. This CDR3 is built from 14 residues. The germline CDR1 and CDR2 sequences are SGDLS and YYNGEE. The sample is drawn from a study of T cell responses to AZD1222 COVID-19 vaccine. Study-level results: The reported proportion of spike-specific TCRs targeting unmutated variant regions was nearly half. Baseline testing showed seropositivity in only five or six AZD1222 recipients. Samples come after the peak T cell response, not at day 14.

The sequences come from peripheral blood, collected 28 days after the second dose of the MenACWY control vaccine. The TCR originated in an adult who received the MenACWY meningococcal vaccine as a control. V and J are TRBV9 and TRBJ1-3; D call uncertain. CDR3 in amino acids: CASGVLPEGNTIYF. Written as DNA, the CDR3 is TGTGCCAGCGGAGTCCTTCCCGAAGGAAACACCATATATTTT.